This TCR beta chain was sequenced for a study of graft-versus-host responses after intestinal transplantation. The CDR3 length is 13 residues. Germline assignment: CDR1 MNHNY and CDR2 SVGAGI (reference sequence). V shed 4 bases and J 8 bases; nucleotides not matched to a gene: 4. On this clone itself: What it recognizes is unknown.

Here immunoSEQ multiplex PCR was the method, and the copy in TCRdb shows in-frame clones only, minus some. Of approximately 90,000 clones detected, about nine tenths appear once; the ten largest clones hold roughly 5.5%. This TCR came from a human donor who received an intestinal transplant. The material sequenced was unstimulated CD8+ T cells sorted from spleen or lymph node cells, taken before intestinal transplant. The rearrangement uses TRBV6-6 and TRBJ1-1; TRBD1 agrees at 10 bases. Here the CDR3 DNA reads TGTGCCAGCAGTTGGACAGGGGGGACGGAAGCTTTCTTT. It yields the protein CASSWTGGTEAFF.